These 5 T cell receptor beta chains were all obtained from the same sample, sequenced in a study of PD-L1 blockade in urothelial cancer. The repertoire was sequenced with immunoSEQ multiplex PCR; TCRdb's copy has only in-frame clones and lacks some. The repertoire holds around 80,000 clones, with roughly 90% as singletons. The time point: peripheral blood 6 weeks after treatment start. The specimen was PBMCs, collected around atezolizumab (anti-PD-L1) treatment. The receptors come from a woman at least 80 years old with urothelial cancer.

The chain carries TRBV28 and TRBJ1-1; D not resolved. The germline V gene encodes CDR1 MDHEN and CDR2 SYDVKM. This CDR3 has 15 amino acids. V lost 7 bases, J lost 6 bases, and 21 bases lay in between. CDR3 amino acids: CASILRSRGIPEAFF. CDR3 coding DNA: TGTGCCAGCATCTTACGGTCTCGGGGAATCCCTGAAGCTTTCTTT.

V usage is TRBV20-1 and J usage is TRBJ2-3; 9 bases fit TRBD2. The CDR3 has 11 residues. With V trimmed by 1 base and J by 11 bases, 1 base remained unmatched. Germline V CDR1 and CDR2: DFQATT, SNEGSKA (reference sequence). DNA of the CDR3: TGCAGTGCTAGAGTGACTAGCGGGCAGTATTTT. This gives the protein CSARVTSGQYF.

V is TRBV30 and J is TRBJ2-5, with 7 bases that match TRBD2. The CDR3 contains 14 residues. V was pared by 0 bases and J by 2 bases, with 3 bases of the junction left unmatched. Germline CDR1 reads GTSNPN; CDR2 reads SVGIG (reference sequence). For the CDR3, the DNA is TGTGCCTGGAGTGTCGGGAGGTCACAAGAGACCCAGTACTTC. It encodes CAWSVGRSQETQYF.

In DNA form, the CDR3 reads TGTGCCAGCAGGAACCTCCGAGACAGTGACTACGAGCAGTACTTC. Amino acid sequence: CASRNLRDSDYEQYF. The J gene is TRBJ2-7, the V gene TRBV6-6, with D perhaps TRBD1 (5 bases). Germline loops: CDR1 MNHNY, CDR2 SVGAGI (reference sequence). The CDR3 loop spans 15 amino acids. V was cut by 6 bases and J by 3 bases, with 18 bases left in between.

CDR3 coding DNA: TGTGCCAGCAGTTATTTACTGGGGGCTGAAAAACTGTTTTTT. Amino acid sequence: CASSYLLGAEKLFF. This chain links TRBV6-5 with TRBJ1-4; a possible D gene is TRBD1 (6 bases). The V end was cut by 3 bases, the J end by 7 bases, with 12 bases between. The length of the CDR3 is 14 residues. CDR1 is MNHEY and CDR2 is SVGAGI in the germline V gene.